One sample yielded the 4 T cell receptor beta chains listed below, sequenced in a study of CD8 T cells in Susac syndrome. Random hexamers were used to reverse transcribe an amount of about 0.45 to 1 ug RNA. In TCRdb, the immunoSEQ multiplex PCR reads were re-called with MiXCR into one record per CDR3 protein. The table shows about 430,000 distinct CDR3 sequences, with more than 80% occurring only once. What was sequenced was CD8+ T cells from PBMCs. These receptors were collected from a human donor with multiple sclerosis.

This chain links TRBV5-4 with TRBJ2-7; D gene unclear. Trimming shortened V by 4 bases and J by 2 bases, and 10 bases separated the two germline ends. CDR1 is SGHNT and CDR2 is YYREEE in the germline V gene (reference sequence). CDR3 length equals 13 residues. The CDR3 DNA follows: TGTGCCAGCAGCGTAGTAACTGCCTACGAGCAGTACTTC. It translates to CASSVVTAYEQYF. The full variable domain, in which reference TRBV5-4 and TRBJ2-7 provide the parts outside the CDR3, is ETGVTQSPTHLIKTRGQQVTLRCSSQSGHNTVSWYQQALGQGPQFIFQYYREEENGRGNFPPRFSGLQFPNYSSELNVNALELDDSALYLCASSVVTAYEQYFGPGTRLTVT.

This chain links TRBV7-9 with TRBJ2-1, with D possibly being TRBD1 (6 bases). Looked up from germline, CDR1 is SEHNR and CDR2 is FQNEAQ (reference sequence). The CDR3 extends over 15 amino acids. Trimming pared 5 bases from V and 3 bases from J, leaving 14 bases between. CDR3 sequence: CASSPAQGIYNEQFF. CDR3 coding DNA: TGTGCCAGCAGCCCCGCACAGGGAATCTACAATGAGCAGTTCTTC.

The rearrangement uses TRBV3-1 and TRBJ2-7; 9 bases fit TRBD2. CDR3 size: 14 residues. CDR1 and CDR2 from the germline V gene are LGHDT and YNNKEL (reference sequence). J gave up 5 bases and V 0 bases, and 2 bases lay outside the gene matches. CDR3 DNA sequence: TGTGCCAGCAGCCAAGAGGCTAGCGGGAACGAGCAGTACTTC. Its protein product is CASSQEASGNEQYF.

This chain links TRBV9 with TRBJ2-7, with a tentative D call TRBD1 (6 bases). Germline V gene data show CDR1 as SGDLS and CDR2 as YYNGEE. V lost 0 bases and J lost 3, with 10 bases in between. The CDR3 consists of 14 residues. CDR3 sequence reads: CASSVEGTHYEQYF. CDR3 bases: TGTGCCAGCAGCGTAGAGGGGACACACTACGAGCAGTACTTC.